This T cell receptor beta chain is drawn from a study of tumor-infiltrating lymphocytes in oesophageal squamous cell carcinoma. V shed 3 bases and J 4 bases; nucleotides not matched to a gene: 9. The CDR3 is 16 residues long. Germline CDR1 is LGHNA and CDR2 is YNFKEQ. MiXCR, applied by TCRdb to the PCR reads, yields one record per CDR3 protein. The data contain nearly 11,000 distinct CDR3 sequences, about 47% of them singletons. This clonotype was recorded at least ten times. This TCR was sampled from a female donor with esophageal squamous cell carcinoma. The rearrangement joins TRBV4-2 to TRBJ2-1; 7 bases line up with TRBD2. Sequenced material: esophageal tumor tissue. This chain's CDR3 is CASSQPGREMYNEQFF. The CDR3 region has the DNA TGTGCCAGCAGCCAGCCGGGGCGGGAGATGTACAATGAGCAGTTCTTC.